This T cell receptor delta chain was identified in a study of gamma-delta T cells after stem cell transplantation. TCRdb reanalyzed the RT-PCR reads using CATT. The sample has about 800 delta-chain clones, roughly 10% seen once. A note on this clone: For this DNA, TCRdb reports the protein of a much larger clone, which diverges at residue 4, most likely from a read error; the protein presented here is translated directly from the DNA.

The trim removed 5 bases at V and 11 bases at J, leaving 19 bases unmatched. There are 16 residues in the CDR3. Germline assignment: CDR1 GEAIGNYY and CDR2 EKD. The receptor was isolated from a human donor. It is not recorded whose cells these are; they may come from a transplant donor. This rearrangement joins TRDV2 to TRDJ1; 10 bases align to TRDD3. The sample consisted of gamma-delta T cells. The DNA of the CDR3 is TGTGCCTGTGTCACAGTTGGGGGGGATACGCGGTTACAGCTCATCTTT. Translated: CACVTVGGDTRLQLIF.